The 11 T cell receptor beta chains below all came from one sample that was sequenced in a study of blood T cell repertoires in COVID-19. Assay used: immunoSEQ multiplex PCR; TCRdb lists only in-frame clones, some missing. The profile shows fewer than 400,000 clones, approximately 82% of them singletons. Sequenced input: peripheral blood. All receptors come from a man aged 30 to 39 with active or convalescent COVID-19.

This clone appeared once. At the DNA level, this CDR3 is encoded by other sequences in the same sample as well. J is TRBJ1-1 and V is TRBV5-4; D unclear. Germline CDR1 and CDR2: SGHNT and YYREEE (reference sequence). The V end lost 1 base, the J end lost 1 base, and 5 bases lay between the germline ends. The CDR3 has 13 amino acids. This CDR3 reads CASSLTPNTEAFF. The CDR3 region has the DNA TGTGCCAGCAGCTTGACACCGAACACTGAAGCTTTCTTT.

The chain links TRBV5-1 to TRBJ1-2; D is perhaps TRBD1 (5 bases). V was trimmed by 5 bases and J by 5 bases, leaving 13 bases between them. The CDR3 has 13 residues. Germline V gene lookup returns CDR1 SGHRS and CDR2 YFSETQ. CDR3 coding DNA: TGCGCCAGCAGTAGGGGAAGTTCTTATGGCTACACCTTC. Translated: CASSRGSSYGYTF.

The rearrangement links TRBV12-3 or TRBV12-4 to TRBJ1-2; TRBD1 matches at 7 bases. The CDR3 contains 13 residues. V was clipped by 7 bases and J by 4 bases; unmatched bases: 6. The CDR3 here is CASTRGSLYGYTF. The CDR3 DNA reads TGTGCCAGCACCAGGGGGTCCCTCTATGGCTACACCTTC.

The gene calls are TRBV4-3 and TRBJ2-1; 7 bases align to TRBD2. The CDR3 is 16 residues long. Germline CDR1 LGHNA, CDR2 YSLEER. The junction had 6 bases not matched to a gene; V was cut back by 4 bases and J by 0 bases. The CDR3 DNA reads TGCGCCAGCAGCCGGTGGGGAGGGGACTCCTACAATGAGCAGTTCTTC. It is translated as CASSRWGGDSYNEQFF.

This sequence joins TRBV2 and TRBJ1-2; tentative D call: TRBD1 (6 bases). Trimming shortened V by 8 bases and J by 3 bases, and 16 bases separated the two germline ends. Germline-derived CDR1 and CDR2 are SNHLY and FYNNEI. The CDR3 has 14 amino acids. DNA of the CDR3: TGTGCCAGCCCTAGGTCGCGACAGGACTATGGCTACACCTTC. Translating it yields CASPRSRQDYGYTF. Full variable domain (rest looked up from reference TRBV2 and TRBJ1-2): EPEVTQTPSHQVTQMGQEVILRCVPISNHLYFYWYRQILGQKVEFLVSFYNNEISEKSEIFDDQFSVERPDGSNFTLKIRSTKLEDSAMYFCASPRSRQDYGYTFGSGTRLTVV.

Here the CDR3 reads CASSDRDTSYNEQFF. In nucleotides, the CDR3 is TGTGCCAGCAGCGACCGGGACACATCCTACAATGAGCAGTTCTTC. The chain links TRBV11-3 to TRBJ2-1, with D perhaps matching TRBD1 (6 bases). Germline V gives CDR1 SGHNT, CDR2 YENEEA. The V and J ends lost 5 bases and 1 base respectively, with 12 bases between them. The CDR3 sequence is 15 residues long. The full variable domain, its missing parts supplied by reference TRBV11-3 and TRBJ2-1, is EAGVVQSPRYKIIEKKQPVAFWCNPISGHNTLYWYLQNLGQGPELLIRYENEEAVDDSQLPKDRFSAERLKGVDSTLKIQPAELGDSAVYLCASSDRDTSYNEQFFGPGTRLTVL.

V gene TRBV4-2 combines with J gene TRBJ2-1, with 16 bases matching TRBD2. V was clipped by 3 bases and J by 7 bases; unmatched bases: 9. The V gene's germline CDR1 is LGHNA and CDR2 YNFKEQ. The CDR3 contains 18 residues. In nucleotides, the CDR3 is TGTGCCAGCAGCCACGTTGGGACTAGCGGGGGGGCTTGGAATGAGCAGTTCTTC. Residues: CASSHVGTSGGAWNEQFF.

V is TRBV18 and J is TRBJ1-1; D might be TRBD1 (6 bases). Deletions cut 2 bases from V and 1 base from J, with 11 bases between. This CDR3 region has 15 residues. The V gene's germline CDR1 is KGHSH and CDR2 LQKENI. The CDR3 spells CASSPSQGPNTEAFF. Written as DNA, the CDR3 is TGTGCCAGCTCACCATCACAGGGACCGAACACTGAAGCTTTCTTT.

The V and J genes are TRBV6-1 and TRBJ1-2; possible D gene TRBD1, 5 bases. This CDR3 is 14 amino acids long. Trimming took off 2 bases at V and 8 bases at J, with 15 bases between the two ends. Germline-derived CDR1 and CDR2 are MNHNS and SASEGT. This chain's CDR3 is CASSEWGGDRGYTF. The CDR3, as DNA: TGTGCCAGCAGTGAATGGGGAGGGGATCGGGGCTACACCTTC.

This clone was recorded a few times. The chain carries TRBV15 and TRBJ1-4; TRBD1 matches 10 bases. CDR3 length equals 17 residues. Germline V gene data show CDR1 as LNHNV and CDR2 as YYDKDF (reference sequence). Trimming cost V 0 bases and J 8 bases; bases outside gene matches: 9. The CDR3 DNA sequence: TGTGCCACCAGCAGAGATTCCTGGACAGGGGGTCGGGAAAAACTGTTTTTT. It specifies CATSRDSWTGGREKLFF.

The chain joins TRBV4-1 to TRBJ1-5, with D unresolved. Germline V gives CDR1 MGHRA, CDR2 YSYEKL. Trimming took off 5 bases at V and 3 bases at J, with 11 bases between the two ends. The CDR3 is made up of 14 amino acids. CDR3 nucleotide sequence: TGCGCCAGCAGCGCTAATTGGGCCAATCAGCCCCAGCATTTT. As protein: CASSANWANQPQHF.